This TCR beta chain stems from a study of T cell repertoires in cytomegalovirus infection. Whole-study results and caveats: Summed frequency of public TCR beta families distinguished CMV carriers with the relevant HLA.

TCRdb passed the reads through MiXCR, listing each CDR3 protein once. Found here are about 890,000 distinct CDR3 sequences, about a third of them singletons; the top ten hold 11% to 15%. A few counts support this clonotype. The antigen remains unidentified. Germline V gene data show CDR1 as SGHVS and CDR2 as FNYEAQ. Trimming at V came to 0 bases and at J to 5 bases, leaving 15 bases not matched to a gene. The CDR3 has 21 residues. Material: cultured CD8+ T cells from PBMCs, obtained from culture after CMV antigen stimulation. The V call is TRBV7-6, the J call TRBJ2-5, with 16 bases lining up with TRBD2. The sequence was obtained from a human donor in good health (CMV status not recorded). Some clones in this sample may be carry-over from other donors' samples. CDR3 protein: CASSLALGGTSGGALEETQYF. The CDR3 nucleotides read TGTGCCAGCAGCTTAGCCCTAGGGGGGACTAGCGGGGGGGCTTTGGAGGAGACCCAGTACTTC.